The source of this T cell receptor beta chain is a study of T cell responses to AZD1222 COVID-19 vaccine (dated by TCRdb to the early 2020s). Describing the broader study: Because spike-specific TCR depth and breadth did not differ between the two schedules, AZD1222 recipients who got a second dose at roughly 4 weeks were pooled with those who got a second dose at roughly 12 weeks. A total of 240 or so trial participants underwent TCR sequencing, of whom about 200 had received two doses of AZD1222 and about 26 had received two doses of the MenACWY control vaccine. Enrollment into the trials was organized by age into subgroups of 18-55, 56-69 and 70-plus years, and those subgroups contained around 150, 28 and 57 TCR-sequenced participants, respectively.

Study-level results and caveats: Nearly half of unique spike-specific TCRs reportedly recognized epitopes outside regions mutated in the B.1.351 and B.1.1.7 variants. The 56-69-year group was small, and its depth increase did not reach significance, likely because of low power. Participants were mostly white British and included more females than males, and it was suggested by the authors that clonal diversity may have been underestimated. After two AZD1222 doses, both the breadth and the depth of spike-specific TCRs were significantly higher than at day 0 and than in MenACWY recipients. CD4 TCRs associated with the vaccine covered the entire spike protein, and the dominant responses were in regions 160-218 and 743-854. Conclusions about previously exposed vaccinees are limited because only six or seven AZD1222 recipients were SARS-CoV-2 seropositive at baseline. Because no samples from the day 14 peak response were available, repertoires could be characterized only after the peak T cell response.

The CDR3 regions of human TCRbeta chains were analyzed by immunosequencing. From the authors' description of their analysis: Repertoire TCRs were checked for matches against a reference library of SARS-CoV-2-specific TCRs that had been generated using the MIRA antigen-specificity platform. Breadth was defined as the fraction of unique TCRs that were SARS-CoV-2-associated. Depth was defined as the fraction of total T cells that were SARS-CoV-2-associated. Using the MIRA data, every spike-specific TCR was mapped to the spike region that the TCR reacted to and assigned to either a CD4 or a CD8 class. Log10-transformed breadth and depth values were compared by one-way ANOVA with Sidak's multiple comparisons tests. TCRdb retrieved this table from immuneACCESS and kept in-frame rearrangements only. Not all clones are present; in checked studies, unresolved V genes account for under half, and no reason is known for the remainder. The V and J calls and the clone size are those of that table, but D and trimming were determined from the DNA. A total of about 93,000 clones appear in this sample, around 86% of them only once. The ten largest make up more than 7% of the sample.

Concerning this clone: Its antigen remains unidentified. Base quality data are lacking; no much larger clone is found one base away.

The time point label on this specimen signifies: baseline before first vaccination. Vaccinee samples were obtained from the UK trials COV001 and COV002, which included a single-blind randomized controlled phase 2/3 trial of AZD1222 (ChAdOx1 nCoV-19) in healthy adults. Trial participant PBMC samples were collected at day 0 and day 28 after the second dose for TCRbeta chain sequencing. Trimmed from V: 5 bases; trimmed from J: 0 bases; junction bases lacking a gene match: 3. The CDR1 and CDR2 encoded by the germline V gene are MNHEY and SVGAGI. The CDR3 spans 15 residues, from the cysteine through the phenylalanine. The sequence is cut down to CDR3 DNA, 45 bases in frame from base 1.

Source: peripheral blood, taken on day 0 of AZD1222 vaccination. This TCR came from an adult in good health. The chain employs TRBV6-5 and TRBJ1-4; TRBD1 agrees with 7 junctional bases. DNA sequence: TGTGCCAGCAGTAGACAGGGTTCAACTAATGAAAAACTGTTTTTT. Translated, this is CASSRQGSTNEKLFF.